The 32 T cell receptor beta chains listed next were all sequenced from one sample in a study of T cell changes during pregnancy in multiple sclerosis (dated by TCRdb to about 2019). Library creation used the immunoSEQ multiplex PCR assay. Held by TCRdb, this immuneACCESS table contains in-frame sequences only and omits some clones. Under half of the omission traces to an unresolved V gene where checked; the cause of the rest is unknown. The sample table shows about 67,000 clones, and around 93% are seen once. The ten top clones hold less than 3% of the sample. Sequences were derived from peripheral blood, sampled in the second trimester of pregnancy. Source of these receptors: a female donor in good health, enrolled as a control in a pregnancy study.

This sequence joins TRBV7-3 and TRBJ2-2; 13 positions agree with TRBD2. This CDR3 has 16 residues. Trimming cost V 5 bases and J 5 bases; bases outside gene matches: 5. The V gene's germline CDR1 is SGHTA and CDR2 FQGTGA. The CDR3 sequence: CASSPGLAGRTGELFF. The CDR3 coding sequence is TGTGCCAGCAGCCCGGGACTAGCGGGGAGAACCGGGGAGCTGTTTTTT.

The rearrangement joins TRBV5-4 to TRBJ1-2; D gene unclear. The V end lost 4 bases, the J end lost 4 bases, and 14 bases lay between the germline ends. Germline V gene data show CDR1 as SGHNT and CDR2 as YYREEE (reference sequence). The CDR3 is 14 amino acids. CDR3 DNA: TGTGCCAGCAGCACTCCAGGACGGGGCTATGGCTACACCTTC. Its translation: CASSTPGRGYGYTF.

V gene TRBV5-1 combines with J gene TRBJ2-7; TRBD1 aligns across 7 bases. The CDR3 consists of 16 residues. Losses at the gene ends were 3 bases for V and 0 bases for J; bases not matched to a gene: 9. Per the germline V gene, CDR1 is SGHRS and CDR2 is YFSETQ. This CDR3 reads CASSSRRGDSSYEQYF. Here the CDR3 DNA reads TGCGCCAGCAGCTCAAGACGAGGGGACAGCTCCTACGAGCAGTACTTC. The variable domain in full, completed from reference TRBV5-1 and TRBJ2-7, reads KAGVTQTPRYLIKTRGQQVTLSCSPISGHRSVSWYQQTPGQGLQFLFEYFSETQRNKGNFPGRFSGRQFSNSRSEMNVSTLELGDSALYLCASSSRRGDSSYEQYFGPGTRLTVT.

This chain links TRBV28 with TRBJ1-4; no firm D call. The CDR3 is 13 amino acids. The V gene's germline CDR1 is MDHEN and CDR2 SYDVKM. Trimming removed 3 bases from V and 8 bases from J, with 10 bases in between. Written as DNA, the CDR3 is TGTGCCAGCAGTTTGCGGGTGTGGGAAAAACTGTTTTTT. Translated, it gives CASSLRVWEKLFF.

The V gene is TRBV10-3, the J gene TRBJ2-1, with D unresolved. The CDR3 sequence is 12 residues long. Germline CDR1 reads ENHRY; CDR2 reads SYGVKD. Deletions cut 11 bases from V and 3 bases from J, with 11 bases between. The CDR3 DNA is TGTGCCGGCGGCCGGAGCTACAATGAGCAGTTCTTC. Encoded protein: CAGGRSYNEQFF.

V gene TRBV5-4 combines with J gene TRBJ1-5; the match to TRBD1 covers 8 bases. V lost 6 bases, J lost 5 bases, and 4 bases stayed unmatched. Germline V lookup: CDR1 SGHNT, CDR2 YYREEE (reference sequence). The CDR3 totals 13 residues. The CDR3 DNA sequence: TGTGCCAGCAAGGACAGGGAGGATCAGCCCCAGCATTTT. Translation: CASKDREDQPQHF.

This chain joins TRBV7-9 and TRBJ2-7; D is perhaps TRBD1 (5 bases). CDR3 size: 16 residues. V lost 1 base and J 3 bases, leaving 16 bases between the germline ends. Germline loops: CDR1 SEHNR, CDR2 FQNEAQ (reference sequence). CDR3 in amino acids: CASSLGVGRVDYEQYF. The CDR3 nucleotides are TGTGCCAGCAGCTTAGGGGTAGGCAGGGTCGACTACGAGCAGTACTTC.

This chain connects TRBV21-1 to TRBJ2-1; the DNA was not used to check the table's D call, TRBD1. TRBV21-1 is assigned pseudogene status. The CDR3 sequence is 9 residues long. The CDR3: CAGLREQFF. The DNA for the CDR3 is TGTGCCGGGCTTAGGGAGCAGTTCTTC.

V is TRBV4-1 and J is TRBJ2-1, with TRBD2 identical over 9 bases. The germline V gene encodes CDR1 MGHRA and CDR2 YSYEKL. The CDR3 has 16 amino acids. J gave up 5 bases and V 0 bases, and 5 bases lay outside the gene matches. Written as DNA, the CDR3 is TGCGCCAGCAGCCAAGAATCACTAGCGGGTAACAATGAGCAGTTCTTC. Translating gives CASSQESLAGNNEQFF.

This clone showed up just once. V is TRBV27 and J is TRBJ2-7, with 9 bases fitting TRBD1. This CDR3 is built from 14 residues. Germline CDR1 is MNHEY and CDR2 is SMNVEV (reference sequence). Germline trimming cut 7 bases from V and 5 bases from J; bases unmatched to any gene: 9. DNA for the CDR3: TGTGCCAGCAAAGCGGGACAGGGTAACCACGAGCAGTACTTC. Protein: CASKAGQGNHEQYF.

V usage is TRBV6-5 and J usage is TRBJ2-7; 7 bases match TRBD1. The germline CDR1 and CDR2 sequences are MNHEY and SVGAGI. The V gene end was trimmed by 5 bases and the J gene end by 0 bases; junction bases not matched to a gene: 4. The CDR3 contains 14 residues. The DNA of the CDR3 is TGTGCCAGCAGTCTATACAGGGGCTCCTACGAGCAGTACTTC. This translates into CASSLYRGSYEQYF.

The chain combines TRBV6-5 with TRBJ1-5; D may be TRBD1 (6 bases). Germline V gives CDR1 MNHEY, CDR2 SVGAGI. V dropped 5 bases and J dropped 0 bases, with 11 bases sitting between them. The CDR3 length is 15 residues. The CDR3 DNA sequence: TGTGCCAGCAGTGGACGGACAGCTAGCAATCAGCCCCAGCATTTT. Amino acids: CASSGRTASNQPQHF.

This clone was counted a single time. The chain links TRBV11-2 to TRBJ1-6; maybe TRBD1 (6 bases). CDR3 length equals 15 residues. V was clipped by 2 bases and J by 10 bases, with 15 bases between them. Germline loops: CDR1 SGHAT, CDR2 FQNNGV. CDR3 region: CASSLSQGVDSPLHF. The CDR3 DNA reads TGTGCCAGCAGCTTATCACAGGGCGTAGACTCACCCCTCCACTTT.

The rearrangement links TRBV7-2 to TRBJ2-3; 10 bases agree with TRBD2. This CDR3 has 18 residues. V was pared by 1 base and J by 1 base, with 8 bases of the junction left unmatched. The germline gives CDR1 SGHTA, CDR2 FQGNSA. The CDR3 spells CASSLESAGGPGTDTQYF. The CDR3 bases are TGTGCCAGCAGCTTAGAGTCAGCGGGAGGGCCGGGCACAGATACGCAGTATTTT.

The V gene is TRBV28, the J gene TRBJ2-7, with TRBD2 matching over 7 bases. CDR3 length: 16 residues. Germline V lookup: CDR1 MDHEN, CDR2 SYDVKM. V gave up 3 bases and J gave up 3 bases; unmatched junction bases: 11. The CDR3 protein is CASSFSSGTKIYEQYF. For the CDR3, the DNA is TGTGCCAGCAGTTTCTCTTCCGGGACTAAAATCTACGAGCAGTACTTC.

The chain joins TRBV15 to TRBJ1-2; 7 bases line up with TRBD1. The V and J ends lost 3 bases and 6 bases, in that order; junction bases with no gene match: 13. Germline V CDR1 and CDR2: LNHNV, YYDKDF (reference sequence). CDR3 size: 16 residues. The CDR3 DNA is TGTGCCACCAGCAGGGTTCCGACAGGGACCTATGATGGCTACACCTTC. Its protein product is CATSRVPTGTYDGYTF. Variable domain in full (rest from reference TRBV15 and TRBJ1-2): DAMVIQNPRYQVTQFGKPVTLSCSQTLNHNVMYWYQQKSSQAPKLLFHYYDKDFNNEADTPDNFQSRRPNTSFCFLDIRSPGLGDTAMYLCATSRVPTGTYDGYTFGSGTRLTVV.

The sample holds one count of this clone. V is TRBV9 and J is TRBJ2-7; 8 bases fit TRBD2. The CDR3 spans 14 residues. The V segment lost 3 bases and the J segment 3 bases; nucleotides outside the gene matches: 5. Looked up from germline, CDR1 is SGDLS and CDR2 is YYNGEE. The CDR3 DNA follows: TGTGCCAGCAGCGCCCAGACTAGCGTCTACGAGCAGTACTTC. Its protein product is CASSAQTSVYEQYF.

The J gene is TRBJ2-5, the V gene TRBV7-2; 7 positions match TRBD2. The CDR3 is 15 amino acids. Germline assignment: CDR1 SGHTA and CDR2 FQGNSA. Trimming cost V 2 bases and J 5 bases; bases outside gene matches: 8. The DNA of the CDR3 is TGTGCCAGCAGCTTACCTTTGGGAGGGAGTGAGACCCAGTACTTC. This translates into CASSLPLGGSETQYF.

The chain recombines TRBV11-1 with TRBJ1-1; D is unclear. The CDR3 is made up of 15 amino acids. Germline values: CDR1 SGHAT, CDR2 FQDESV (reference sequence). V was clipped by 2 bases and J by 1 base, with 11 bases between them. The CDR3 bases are TGTGCCAGCAGCTTAAGGGAGGCAGGGAACACTGAAGCTTTCTTT. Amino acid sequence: CASSLREAGNTEAFF.

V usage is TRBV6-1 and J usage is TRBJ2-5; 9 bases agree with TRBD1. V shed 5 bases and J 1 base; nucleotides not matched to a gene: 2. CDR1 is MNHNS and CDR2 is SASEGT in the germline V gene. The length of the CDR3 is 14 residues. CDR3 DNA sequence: TGTGCCAGCAGTAGACAGGGGGTCCAAGAGACCCAGTACTTC. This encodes CASSRQGVQETQYF.

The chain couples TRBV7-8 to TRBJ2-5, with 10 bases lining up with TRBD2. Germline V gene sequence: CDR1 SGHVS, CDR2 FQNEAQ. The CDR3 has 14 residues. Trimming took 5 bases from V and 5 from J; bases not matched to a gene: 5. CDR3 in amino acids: CASSGLAVKETQYF. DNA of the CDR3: TGTGCCAGCAGCGGACTAGCGGTCAAGGAGACCCAGTACTTC. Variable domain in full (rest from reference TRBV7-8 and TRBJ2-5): GAGVSQSPRYKVAKRGQDVALRCDPISGHVSLFWYQQALGQGPEFLTYFQNEAQLDKSGLPSDRFFAERPEGSVSTLKIQRTQQEDSAVYLCASSGLAVKETQYFGPGTRLLVL.

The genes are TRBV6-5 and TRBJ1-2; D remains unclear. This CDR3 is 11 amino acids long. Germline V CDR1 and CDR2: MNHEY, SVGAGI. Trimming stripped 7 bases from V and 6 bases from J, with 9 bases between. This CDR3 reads CASTPRDGYTF. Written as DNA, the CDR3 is TGTGCCAGCACCCCTCGGGATGGCTACACCTTC.

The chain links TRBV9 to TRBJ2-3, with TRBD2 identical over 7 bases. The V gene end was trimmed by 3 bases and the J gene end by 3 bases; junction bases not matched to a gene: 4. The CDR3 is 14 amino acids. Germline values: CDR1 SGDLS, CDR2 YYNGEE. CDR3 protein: CASSGGGGTDTQYF. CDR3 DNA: TGTGCCAGCAGCGGCGGGGGTGGGACAGATACGCAGTATTTT.

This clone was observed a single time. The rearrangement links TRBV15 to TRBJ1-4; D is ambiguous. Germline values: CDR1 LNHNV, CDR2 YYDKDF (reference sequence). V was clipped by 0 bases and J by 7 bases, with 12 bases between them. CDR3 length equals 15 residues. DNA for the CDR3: TGTGCCACCAGCAGAGATAGCGGATGGGGTGAAAAACTGTTTTTT. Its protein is CATSRDSGWGEKLFF.

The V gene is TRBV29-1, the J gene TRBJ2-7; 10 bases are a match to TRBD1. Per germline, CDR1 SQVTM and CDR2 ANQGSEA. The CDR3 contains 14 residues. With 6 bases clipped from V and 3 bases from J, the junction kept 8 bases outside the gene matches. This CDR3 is CSVDGQGGLYEQYF. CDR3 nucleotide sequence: TGCAGCGTCGATGGACAGGGGGGGCTCTACGAGCAGTACTTC.

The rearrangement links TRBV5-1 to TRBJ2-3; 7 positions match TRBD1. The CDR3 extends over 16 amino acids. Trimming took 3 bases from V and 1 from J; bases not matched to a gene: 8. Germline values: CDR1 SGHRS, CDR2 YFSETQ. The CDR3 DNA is TGCGCCAGCAGCTCGCTAACAGGGGTTGGCACAGATACGCAGTATTTT. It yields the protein CASSSLTGVGTDTQYF.

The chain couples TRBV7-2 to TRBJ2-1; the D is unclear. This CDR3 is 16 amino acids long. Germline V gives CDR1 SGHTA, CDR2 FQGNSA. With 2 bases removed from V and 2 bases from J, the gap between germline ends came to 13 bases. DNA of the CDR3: TGTGCCAGCAGCTTATCCCCCAGCGCGACCTACAATGAGCAGTTCTTC. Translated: CASSLSPSATYNEQFF. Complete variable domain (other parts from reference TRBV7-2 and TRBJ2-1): GAGVSQSPSNKVTEKGKDVELRCDPISGHTALYWYRQSLGQGLEFLIYFQGNSAPDKSGLPSDRFSAERTGGSVSTLTIQRTQQEDSAVYLCASSLSPSATYNEQFFGPGTRLTVL.

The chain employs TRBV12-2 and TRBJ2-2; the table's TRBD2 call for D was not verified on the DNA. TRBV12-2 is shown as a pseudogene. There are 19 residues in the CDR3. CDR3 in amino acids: CASRLARTRGGRNTGELFF. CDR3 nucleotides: TGTGCAAGTCGCTTAGCCCGAACGCGGGGCGGGAGGAACACCGGGGAGCTGTTTTTT.

The CDR3 DNA reads as TGTGCCAGCAGCTGGCAGGGATCCACTAATGAAAAACTGTTTTTT. It is translated as CASSWQGSTNEKLFF. V usage is TRBV7-2 and J usage is TRBJ1-4, with D perhaps matching TRBD1 (5 bases). The CDR3 sequence is 15 residues long. V shed 4 bases and J shed 2 bases, with 11 bases lying between them. CDR1 is SGHTA and CDR2 is FQGNSA in the germline V gene.

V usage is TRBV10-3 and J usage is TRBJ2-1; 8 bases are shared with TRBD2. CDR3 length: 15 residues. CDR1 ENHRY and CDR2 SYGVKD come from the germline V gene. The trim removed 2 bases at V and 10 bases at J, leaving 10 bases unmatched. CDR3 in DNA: TGTGCCATCAGTGAGCCGGCCGGGACTAGGGCCGAGCAGTTCTTC. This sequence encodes CAISEPAGTRAEQFF.

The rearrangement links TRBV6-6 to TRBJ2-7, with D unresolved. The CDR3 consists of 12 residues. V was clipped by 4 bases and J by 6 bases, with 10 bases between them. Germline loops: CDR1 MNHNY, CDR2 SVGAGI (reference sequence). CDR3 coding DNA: TGTGCCAGCAGTTCCAGGATAGGCGAGCAGTACTTC. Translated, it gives CASSSRIGEQYF.

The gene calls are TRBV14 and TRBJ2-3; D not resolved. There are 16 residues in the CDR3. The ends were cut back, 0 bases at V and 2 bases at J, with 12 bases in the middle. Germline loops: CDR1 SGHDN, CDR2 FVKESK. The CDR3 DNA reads TGTGCCAGCAGCCAAGATTTAGCCTGGTCCACAGATACGCAGTATTTT. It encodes CASSQDLAWSTDTQYF.